The 31 T cell receptor beta chains given below trace back to one sample, sequenced in a study of T cell clones after liver transplantation. This table comes from immunoSEQ multiplex PCR, and its TCRdb copy is limited to in-frame clones, with some not included. The sample gives some 110,000 clones, around four fifths of which show up once; about 0.89% is in the top ten. This material consisted of CD4+ T cells from blood, taken before liver transplant. These receptors all come from a human donor who received a liver transplant.

The rearrangement links TRBV19 to TRBJ1-1; D uncertain. Trimming shortened V by 3 bases and J by 0 bases, and 2 bases separated the two germline ends. The V gene's germline CDR1 is LNHDA and CDR2 SQIVND (reference sequence). The CDR3 runs to 12 residues. The DNA for the CDR3 is TGTGCCAGTAGTATCCTGAACACTGAAGCTTTCTTT. Amino acids: CASSILNTEAFF.

V gene TRBV4-2 combines with J gene TRBJ2-7; D is undetermined. Trimming removed 0 bases at V and 4 bases at J, with 7 bases between. The CDR3 is 13 residues long. Germline V gene sequence: CDR1 LGHNA, CDR2 YNFKEQ. The DNA of the CDR3 is TGTGCCAGCAGCCAAGAAGGGCCATACGAGCAGTACTTC. Translating gives CASSQEGPYEQYF.

The chain employs TRBV27 and TRBJ2-1; D is uncertain. V was cut by 5 bases and J by 2 bases, with 10 bases left in between. The germline V gene has CDR1 MNHEY and CDR2 SMNVEV (reference sequence). This CDR3 comprises 14 residues. The CDR3 DNA is TGTGCCAGCAGTCGGAGTTTTCCCTACAATGAGCAGTTCTTC. As protein: CASSRSFPYNEQFF.

The rearrangement links TRBV28 to TRBJ1-5; no reliable D call. V was trimmed by 3 bases and J by 4 bases, leaving 4 bases between them. Germline V lookup: CDR1 MDHEN, CDR2 SYDVKM. There are 12 residues in the CDR3. DNA of the CDR3: TGTGCCAGCAGTTTCGGGAATCAGCCCCAGCATTTT. It codes for CASSFGNQPQHF.

The V call is TRBV29-1, the J call TRBJ2-5; tentative D call: TRBD1 (5 bases). This CDR3 has 12 residues. CDR1 and CDR2 (germline): SQVTM, ANQGSEA. The germline V and J ends were trimmed by 7 bases and 1 base, with 10 bases remaining between them. The CDR3 nucleotides are TGCAGCGCTCGACAGAGCCAAGAGACCCAGTACTTC. It codes for CSARQSQETQYF.

The genes are TRBV23-1 and TRBJ1-5; 8 nucleotides line up with TRBD1. TRBV23-1 is an ORF, with its function uncertain. J lost 3 bases, V lost 2 bases, and 18 bases had no gene match. The CDR3 runs to 20 residues. The CDR3 sequence: CASSQKPSGTTGAPNQPQHF. CDR3 in DNA: TGCGCCAGCAGTCAAAAACCCTCGGGAACGACAGGGGCCCCCAATCAGCCCCAGCATTTT.

With respect to this clone: The junction differs from germline at one of its ends, possibly a read error. V is TRBV2 and J is TRBJ1-2; unclear D gene. The length of the CDR3 is 13 residues. Germline-derived CDR1 and CDR2 are SNHLY and FYNNEI. The CDR3 loop reads CASREGYDYGYTF. DNA for the CDR3: TGTGCCAGCAGGGAAGGGTATGACTATGGCTACACCTTC.

Turning to this clone: This CDR3 is also generated by other DNA sequences in the sample. V and J are TRBV5-4 and TRBJ2-1; D gene unclear. Trimming removed 0 bases at V and 0 bases at J, with 7 bases between. Germline CDR1 reads SGHNT; CDR2 reads YYREEE (reference sequence). The CDR3 loop spans 15 amino acids. In DNA form, the CDR3 reads TGTGCCAGCAGCTTGGGGCAGAGCTCCTACAATGAGCAGTTCTTC. Protein sequence: CASSLGQSSYNEQFF. The whole variable domain, filled in from reference TRBV5-4 and TRBJ2-1, reads ETGVTQSPTHLIKTRGQQVTLRCSSQSGHNTVSWYQQALGQGPQFIFQYYREEENGRGNFPPRFSGLQFPNYSSELNVNALELDDSALYLCASSLGQSSYNEQFFGPGTRLTVL.

The chain links TRBV19 to TRBJ2-7; TRBD2 aligns across 9 bases. The CDR3 is 15 amino acids. J was trimmed by 2 bases and V by 5 bases; bases with no gene match: 7. Germline values: CDR1 LNHDA, CDR2 SQIVND (reference sequence). This CDR3 reads CASSLLGGGAYEQYF. The CDR3 DNA is TGTGCCAGTAGTCTCCTGGGCGGGGGGGCCTACGAGCAGTACTTC.

A few counts support this clone. The V gene is TRBV14, the J gene TRBJ2-4; TRBD2 might be the D (6 bases). In germline, CDR1 is SGHDN, CDR2 FVKESK. The V end was cut by 0 bases, the J end by 7 bases, with 10 bases between. This CDR3 has 14 residues. The CDR3 sequence is CASSQDWGVNIQYF. In DNA, the CDR3 is TGTGCCAGCAGCCAAGATTGGGGGGTGAACATTCAGTACTTC.

The chain is built from TRBV2 and TRBJ1-5, with 7 bases matching TRBD1. The CDR3 sequence is 15 residues long. J lost 0 bases, V lost 5 bases, and 4 bases had no gene match. The germline V gene encodes CDR1 SNHLY and CDR2 FYNNEI. CDR3 coding DNA: TGTGCCAGCAGTCGACAGGGCCATAGCAATCAGCCCCAGCATTTT. This codes for CASSRQGHSNQPQHF.

DNA for the CDR3: TGTGCCAGCAGCTCCCAGCGGGGGGGGAATACGCAGTATTTT. Its translation: CASSSQRGGNTQYF. This rearrangement joins TRBV11-2 to TRBJ2-3; TRBD2 matches at 10 bases. V lost 4 bases, J lost 7 bases, and 5 bases stayed unmatched. This CDR3 contains 14 residues. Germline CDR1 and CDR2: SGHAT and FQNNGV.

The chain couples TRBV7-9 to TRBJ2-1, with 8 bases aligning to TRBD1. Germline-derived CDR1 and CDR2 are SEHNR and FQNEAQ (reference sequence). This CDR3 contains 15 residues. V shed 3 bases, J shed 8 bases, and the junction held 9 bases outside the gene matches. CDR3 DNA sequence: TGTGCCAGCAGCTTTATAACGGGACAGGACCATGAGCAGTTCTTC. Its protein product is CASSFITGQDHEQFF.

The chain employs TRBV6-1 and TRBJ1-5, with 7 bases aligning to TRBD1. This CDR3 has 15 amino acids. V lost 6 bases to trimming and J lost 10 bases; unmatched junction nucleotides: 15. Per germline, CDR1 MNHNS and CDR2 SASEGT. CDR3 in DNA: TGTGCCAGCAGCGGCGACTCCGGGACAGCCCGTCCCCAGCATTTT. It specifies CASSGDSGTARPQHF.

This chain joins TRBV2 and TRBJ1-5; D call uncertain. CDR3 length: 13 residues. The V gene's germline CDR1 is SNHLY and CDR2 FYNNEI. V lost 4 bases, J lost 7 bases, and 11 bases lay in between. The CDR3 coding sequence is TGTGCCAGCAGTGGTCAGGCCCTCCAGCCCCAGCATTTT. As protein: CASSGQALQPQHF.

This clone was picked up a small number of times. The chain is built from TRBV7-9 and TRBJ2-5; D assignment may be TRBD1 or TRBD2 (9 bases each). Between the trimmed V and J ends, which lost 7 bases and 2 bases, there was a span of 17 bases. CDR1 is SEHNR and CDR2 is FQNEAQ in the germline V gene (reference sequence). This CDR3 is built from 15 residues. The CDR3 region is CASTLAGQGQETQYF. The CDR3 coding sequence is TGTGCCAGCACCCTAGCGGGACAGGGACAAGAGACCCAGTACTTC.

The chain recombines TRBV19 with TRBJ2-7; 10 bases match TRBD2. Germline values: CDR1 LNHDA, CDR2 SQIVND (reference sequence). V gave up 6 bases and J gave up 2 bases; unmatched junction bases: 22. The CDR3 is made up of 20 amino acids. CDR3 sequence (DNA): TGTGCCAGTAGCCTATCTTTCAGGGGGACGACTAGCGGGCTACCCTACGAGCAGTACTTC. Amino acids: CASSLSFRGTTSGLPYEQYF.

The chain employs TRBV11-2 and TRBJ1-4, with D unresolved. V was trimmed by 3 bases and J by 7 bases, leaving 12 bases between them. The CDR3 runs to 14 residues. CDR1 and CDR2 (germline): SGHAT, FQNNGV. The CDR3 DNA follows: TGTGCCAGCAGCTTTAATGTTGGCGGTGAAAAACTGTTTTTT. This encodes CASSFNVGGEKLFF.

This clone was seen a single time. As DNA, the CDR3 is TGCGCCAGCAGCTTGAGGACTAGCGGGATAGACGAGCAGTACTTC. It is translated as CASSLRTSGIDEQYF. The chain has TRBV5-1 and TRBJ2-7, with 12 bases identical to TRBD2. CDR3 length: 15 residues. Trimming removed 1 base from V and 5 bases from J; junction bases left unmatched: 4. Germline-derived CDR1 and CDR2 are SGHRS and YFSETQ.

This clone was recorded a few times. This rearrangement joins TRBV6-6 to TRBJ1-1, with 8 bases fitting TRBD1. The V gene end was trimmed by 4 bases and the J gene end by 11 bases; junction bases not matched to a gene: 3. The CDR3 covers 11 residues. CDR1 MNHNY and CDR2 SVGAGI come from the germline V gene (reference sequence). DNA of the CDR3: TGTGCCAGCAGTTTGGACAGGGCCGCTTTCTTT. It yields the protein CASSLDRAAFF.

This clone appeared a few times. The rearrangement uses TRBV9 and TRBJ2-3, with D possibly matching TRBD2 (5 bases). The V gene lost 2 bases and the J gene lost 3 bases, with 10 bases spanning the gap. Germline CDR1 reads SGDLS; CDR2 reads YYNGEE. The CDR3 is 14 residues long. CDR3 DNA: TGTGCCAGCAGCGTCACTAGTCAAACAGATACGCAGTATTTT. Translated: CASSVTSQTDTQYF.

This clone occurred a few times. The chain joins TRBV5-6 to TRBJ2-5; 11 nucleotides align to TRBD2. Germline V gives CDR1 SGHDT, CDR2 YYEEEE. The CDR3 totals 16 residues. V lost 2 bases, J lost 2 bases, and 5 bases stayed unmatched. In DNA form, the CDR3 reads TGTGCCAGCAGCTTACCCGGGACTAGCGGACAAGAGACCCAGTACTTC. It encodes CASSLPGTSGQETQYF.

This chain uses TRBV27 with TRBJ2-7; the match to TRBD2 covers 13 bases. The CDR3 covers 17 residues. Trimming cost V 6 bases and J 3 bases; bases outside gene matches: 11. Germline V gene sequence: CDR1 MNHEY, CDR2 SMNVEV (reference sequence). The DNA of the CDR3 is TGTGCCAGCAGCAAGACTAGCGGGAGGCCCAACTACTACGAGCAGTACTTC. Its translation: CASSKTSGRPNYYEQYF.

The gene calls are TRBV15 and TRBJ2-7, with 7 nucleotides matching TRBD1. The V and J ends lost 2 bases and 6 bases, in that order; junction bases with no gene match: 7. This CDR3 is built from 14 residues. CDR1 is LNHNV and CDR2 is YYDKDF in the germline V gene (reference sequence). The CDR3 sequence is CATSRRKQGTEQYF. DNA for the CDR3: TGTGCCACCAGCAGAAGGAAACAGGGGACCGAGCAGTACTTC.

The chain combines TRBV7-6 with TRBJ2-7; weak D call: TRBD1 (6 bases). The CDR3 covers 14 residues. The V and J ends lost 0 bases and 4 bases respectively, with 10 bases between them. Germline CDR1 is SGHVS and CDR2 is FNYEAQ. The chain's CDR3 is CASSLAVQGYEQYF. The CDR3 nucleotides are TGTGCCAGCAGCTTAGCGGTACAGGGATACGAGCAGTACTTC. Combining the CDR3 with reference TRBV7-6 and TRBJ2-7 gives the whole variable domain GAGVSQSPRYKVTKRGQDVALRCDPISGHVSLYWYRQALGQGPEFLTYFNYEAQQDKSGLPNDRFSAERPEGSISTLTIQRTEQRDSAMYRCASSLAVQGYEQYFGPGTRLTVT.

The chain links TRBV7-6 to TRBJ2-3; 8 bases agree with TRBD1. V lost 5 bases, J lost 4 bases, and 11 bases stayed unmatched. The CDR3 is 16 residues long. The germline CDR1 and CDR2 sequences are SGHVS and FNYEAQ. This CDR3 reads CASSGRRTGSADTQYF. As DNA, the CDR3 is TGTGCCAGCAGCGGCAGGCGGACAGGGTCGGCAGATACGCAGTATTTT.

The V and J genes are TRBV15 and TRBJ1-1; no clear D gene. Trimming took off 5 bases at V and 3 bases at J, with 10 bases between the two ends. CDR3 size: 13 residues. The germline V gene has CDR1 LNHNV and CDR2 YYDKDF (reference sequence). The chain's CDR3 is CATSDPPHTEAFF. The DNA for the CDR3 is TGTGCCACCAGCGACCCCCCCCACACTGAAGCTTTCTTT. Combining the CDR3 with reference TRBV15 and TRBJ1-1 gives the whole variable domain DAMVIQNPRYQVTQFGKPVTLSCSQTLNHNVMYWYQQKSSQAPKLLFHYYDKDFNNEADTPDNFQSRRPNTSFCFLDIRSPGLGDTAMYLCATSDPPHTEAFFGQGTRLTVV.

The CDR3 nucleotides read TGTGCCAGCAGCCCCACCGGAGGCGGGAGGGCAGATACGCAGTATTTT. It translates to CASSPTGGGRADTQYF. The chain has TRBV14 and TRBJ2-3; the match to TRBD2 covers 9 bases. Germline loops: CDR1 SGHDN, CDR2 FVKESK. The junction had 9 bases not matched to a gene; V was cut back by 4 bases and J by 4 bases. The CDR3 length is 16 residues.

Here the CDR3 reads CASSLGPQEQPQHF. The CDR3 coding sequence is TGCGCCAGCAGCCTTGGACCCCAAGAACAGCCCCAGCATTTT. This chain links TRBV4-3 with TRBJ1-5; no clear D gene. Germline V gene sequence: CDR1 LGHNA, CDR2 YSLEER. Trimming cost V 4 bases and J 7 bases, with 14 bases left between them. The CDR3 is 14 amino acids.

This chain connects TRBV4-1 to TRBJ1-2; D unclear. With 1 base removed from V and 2 bases from J, the gap between germline ends came to 8 bases. The length of the CDR3 is 14 residues. The germline V gene has CDR1 MGHRA and CDR2 YSYEKL. CDR3 DNA sequence: TGCGCCAGCAGCCAAGGGACCGCAAACTATGGCTACACCTTC. It encodes CASSQGTANYGYTF.

The chain joins TRBV14 to TRBJ2-1, with D hard to call. The CDR3 runs to 13 residues. The germline CDR1 and CDR2 sequences are SGHDN and FVKESK. The V end was cut by 2 bases, the J end by 12 bases, with 14 bases between. CDR3: CASSQLIAYAQFF. The CDR3 bases are TGTGCCAGCAGCCAACTGATAGCTTACGCGCAGTTCTTC.